One and the same sample provided the 10 T cell receptor beta chains below, sequenced in a study of blood T cell repertoires in COVID-19. Method: immunoSEQ multiplex PCR; TCRdb's copy keeps in-frame clones and lacks some. This table has 210,000 or so clones, approximately 91% appearing once. What was sequenced was peripheral blood. These receptors all stem from a woman in her thirties or forties with acute or convalescent COVID-19.

The rearrangement uses TRBV12-3 or TRBV12-4 and TRBJ2-5; D may be TRBD2 (7 bases). Trimming left V 3 bases short and J 4 bases short, with 9 bases between. The CDR3 loop spans 13 amino acids. The CDR3 is CASSLRGGETQYF. CDR3 bases: TGTGCCAGCAGTTTGAGGGGGGGAGAGACCCAGTACTTC.

V gene TRBV18 combines with J gene TRBJ1-2; D not certain. Between the trimmed V and J ends, which lost 3 bases and 2 bases, there was a span of 7 bases. The germline V gene has CDR1 KGHSH and CDR2 LQKENI. CDR3 length: 13 amino acids. This CDR3 is CASSPGGNYGYTF. CDR3 coding DNA: TGTGCCAGCTCACCGGGCGGGAACTATGGCTACACCTTC.

CDR3 sequence (DNA): TGTGCCAGCAGTGCGAACGAACTAGCGGGGGGTCACACTCGGAAAGAGACCCAGTACTTC. Translating it yields CASSANELAGGHTRKETQYF. This chain uses TRBV27 with TRBJ2-5, with 12 bases aligning to TRBD2. V dropped 5 bases and J dropped 3; count of bases not matched to a gene: 19. The CDR3 covers 20 residues. Germline values: CDR1 MNHEY, CDR2 SMNVEV (reference sequence).

In its sample, this clone was seen a few times. V usage is TRBV7-2 and J usage is TRBJ1-1; D call uncertain. V dropped 1 base and J dropped 10 bases, with 10 bases sitting between them. The germline CDR1 and CDR2 sequences are SGHTA and FQGNSA. The CDR3 has 12 residues. The CDR3 nucleotides are TGTGCCAGCAGCTTAGGAGGGTCGGCAGCTTTCTTT. Translation: CASSLGGSAAFF.

The chain combines TRBV18 with TRBJ1-1; 10 bases are shared with TRBD1. The CDR3 covers 15 residues. V shed 5 bases and J 5 bases; nucleotides not matched to a gene: 8. Germline CDR1 KGHSH, CDR2 LQKENI. The CDR3 is CASSISDRGRTEAFF. The DNA of the CDR3 is TGTGCCAGCTCAATTTCCGACAGGGGGCGAACTGAAGCTTTCTTT.

CDR3 nucleotide sequence: TGTGCCACCGGTGGAGTTAACACAGATACGCAGTATTTT. Residues: CATGGVNTDTQYF. This chain connects TRBV24-1 to TRBJ2-3; D is unresolved. V was pared by 9 bases and J by 2 bases, with 11 bases between. This CDR3 has 13 amino acids. Germline V gene sequence: CDR1 KGHDR, CDR2 SFDVKD.

V is TRBV7-2 and J is TRBJ2-1, with 8 bases aligning to TRBD2. CDR3 length: 16 amino acids. In germline, CDR1 is SGHTA, CDR2 FQGNSA. V shed 5 bases, J shed 0 bases, and the junction held 6 bases outside the gene matches. The CDR3 loop reads CASSPGGGPSYNEQFF. As DNA, the CDR3 is TGTGCCAGCAGCCCCGGCGGGGGGCCCTCCTACAATGAGCAGTTCTTC. The whole variable domain, remainder taken from reference TRBV7-2 and TRBJ2-1, is GAGVSQSPSNKVTEKGKDVELRCDPISGHTALYWYRQSLGQGLEFLIYFQGNSAPDKSGLPSDRFSAERTGGSVSTLTIQRTQQEDSAVYLCASSPGGGPSYNEQFFGPGTRLTVL.

The rearrangement links TRBV5-1 to TRBJ1-2; TRBD1 might be the D (6 bases). This CDR3 spans 14 amino acids. V dropped 4 bases and J dropped 7 bases, with 17 bases sitting between them. The V gene's germline CDR1 is SGHRS and CDR2 YFSETQ. DNA for the CDR3: TGCGCCAGCAGCCGGGACATATACGTACCTGGCTACACCTTC. Translated: CASSRDIYVPGYTF.

This clone has only one observation. The chain has TRBV5-1 and TRBJ1-1; D possibly corresponds to TRBD1 (6 bases). Germline CDR1 is SGHRS and CDR2 is YFSETQ. Trimming cost V 5 bases and J 4 bases, with 15 bases left between them. The length of the CDR3 is 14 residues. CDR3 amino acids: CASRIQGGSTEAFF. The CDR3 coding sequence is TGCGCCAGCAGGATACAGGGTGGGAGCACTGAAGCTTTCTTT.

The chain uses TRBV6-1 and TRBJ1-2; D gene uncertain. Between the trimmed V and J ends, which lost 2 bases and 4 bases, there was a span of 17 bases. The CDR3 is 16 amino acids. Per germline, CDR1 MNHNS and CDR2 SASEGT. The CDR3 loop reads CASSESSRGWGYGYTF. CDR3 bases: TGTGCCAGCAGTGAAAGTAGCCGGGGTTGGGGCTATGGCTACACCTTC.